Listed below are T cell receptor beta chains from one sample, sequenced in a study of shared clonotypes between healthy human individuals. Profiled with immunoSEQ multiplex PCR; TCRdb holds only in-frame clones, not every one. The profile shows 700,000 or so clones, about three quarters of them singletons. The specimen sequenced was memory CD4+ T cells sorted from blood. These receptors were collected from a woman aged 25 to 39 in good health. The conserved cysteine and the conserved F or W are not part of the CDR3 here.

ATARGQNYEQY,11,TRBV28
ASSLGTLLPHTDTQY,15,TRBV27
ASGGAAGTDTQY,12,TRBV27
ASSSRAGPAEKLF,13,TRBV5-4
ASSRTSGSVQY,11,TRBV27
ALISGKFPPGELF,13,TRBV6-5
ASHPAGEGYEQY,12,TRBV28
SVDRDTSNQPQH,12,TRBV29-1
ASSFTTGFGANVLT,14,TRBV7-2
ASSPNRARPSYEQY,14,TRBV28
ASSHIGTGKQDTQY,14,TRBV7-2
ASSLALGRGPGNTIY,15,TRBV7-6
ASSPGQGGYDTQY,13,TRBV6-1
ASSAKGRSSYNEQF,14,TRBV7-3
ASGDRIHSAVPPYEQY,16,TRBV10-1
ASGPGTGGTGGYT,13,TRBV5-1
ASRLAGANEQF,11,TRBV25-1
ASSLAGPGELF,11,TRBV5-6
ASSRTAAGELF,11,TRBV7-3
ASSLGPIGSLEQY,13,TRBV11-2
ASSYLTGRPYGYT,13,TRBV6-5
ASSNAGGVDIQY,12,TRBV19
ASSAVRLARGDNEQF,15,TRBV25-1
ASSLADRAGGYT,12,TRBV7-9
ASSLGGAGEKLF,12,TRBV28
ASSVLRDYNQPQH,13,TRBV2
ASSIQRVNSPNTGELF,16,TRBV19
ASSPSGRGTEAF,12,TRBV11-3
ASTRQGYEQY,10,TRBV6-1
ASSAWTGGGNQPQH,14,TRBV7-9
ASSELAGVNTGELF,14,TRBV2
ASSLRDIPYNEQF,13,TRBV5-4
AIRQDSKSYGYT,12,TRBV10-3
ASSVVGQGNTEAF,13,TRBV9
SVTKWGSGELF,11,TRBV29-1
ASSFTSGSTDTQY,13,TRBV7-9
ASSPQGANYGYT,12,TRBV9
AWSVSDTQY,9,TRBV30
ASNTGYSNQPQH,12,TRBV19